The clone carrying this T cell receptor (beta chain) occurred many times. TCR cDNA molecules were tagged individually, and each one carried a unique molecular identifier. TCRdb fed the 5' RACE reads into MiXCR, producing one record per CDR3 protein. The sample has about 22,000 distinct CDR3 sequences; 4.5% to 5% are singletons. CDR3 length: 16 amino acids. Germline assignment: CDR1 MDHEN and CDR2 SYDVKM. Trimming took 3 bases from V and 6 from J, leaving 20 bases between them. The data derive from a study of spatial heterogeneity in lung cancer. Time point reported: sample taken at primary tumor resection. Tumor, nontumor lung or frozen PBMC supplied whole RNA that was sequenced unsorted.

The receptor was isolated from a male donor with early-stage non-small cell lung cancer. Sample: PBMCs, taken at surgery. The chain links TRBV28 to TRBJ1-1; the D is unclear. CDR3 in DNA: TGTGCCAGCAGTTTTTCCGGAGTGGGTATGAGGGCTGAAGCTTTCTTT. Amino acids: CASSFSGVGMRAEAFF.